This T cell receptor (beta chain) was retrieved from a study of shared clonotypes between healthy human individuals. Study-level information: Each donor had three CD4 naive, three CD4 memory, two CD8 naive and one CD8 memory plate.

How the authors handled the data: As immunoSEQ supplied junction-only sequences (without quality scores), filtering differed. The method was immunoSEQ multiplex PCR; TCRdb's version includes in-frame clones alone and lacks a portion of them. That table supplies the V and J calls and clone size; D and trimming were determined from the DNA. This repertoire shows approximately 2.3 million clones, just over 90% found once; its top ten account for under 0.45%. The CDR3 runs to 14 residues. Germline-derived CDR1 and CDR2 are MNHNS and SASEGT. V lost 8 bases and J lost 5, with 17 bases in between. The clonotype was recovered from a man between 18 and 29 years old in good health. Some clones in this sample may be carry-over from other donors' samples. Material for sequencing was naive CD4+ T cells from PBMCs. The subset: CD45RA+ positively selected. This chain joins TRBV6-1 and TRBJ2-3, with D perhaps matching TRBD1 (5 bases). CDR3 DNA: TGTGCCAGCCTCGGACAAGGTAGACAAGATACGCAGTATTTT. Protein: CASLGQGRQDTQYF.